The next 11 T cell receptor beta chains were all read from a single sample in a study of cytomegalovirus exposure and HLA in healthy donors. The PCR used 60 Vbeta and 13 Jbeta primers. Clones were sequenced by immunoSEQ multiplex PCR, and TCRdb holds only the in-frame ones, with some missing. This table has roughly 200,000 clones, about 80% appearing once. The sequencing input was PBMCs. Receptors were obtained from a man aged 25-45 years in good health and CMV-seronegative.

This sequence joins TRBV7-3 and TRBJ2-2; TRBD2 agrees at 10 bases. The CDR3 spans 17 residues. Trimming at V came to 3 bases and at J to 2 bases, leaving 6 bases not matched to a gene. The germline V gene encodes CDR1 SGHTA and CDR2 FQGTGA. CDR3 nucleotide sequence: TGTGCCAGCAGCTTCGGGGGACTAGCGAGTAACACCGGGGAGCTGTTTTTT. Translation gives CASSFGGLASNTGELFF.

The genes are TRBV6-1 and TRBJ1-1; D unclear. Trimming left V 3 bases short and J 10 bases short, with 6 bases between. There are 10 residues in the CDR3. CDR1 is MNHNS and CDR2 is SASEGT in the germline V gene. The CDR3 is CASSETGAFF. The CDR3 region has the DNA TGTGCCAGCAGTGAGACGGGAGCTTTCTTT.

Note on this clone: At one end, the junction sequence differs from germline, possibly due to a read error. V usage is TRBV19 and J usage is TRBJ2-5, with 9 nucleotides matching TRBD2. The CDR3 length is 13 residues. Per the germline V gene, CDR1 is LNHDA and CDR2 is SQIVND (reference sequence). CDR3 sequence reads: CVSSRPGGGAQYF. The CDR3 nucleotides read TGTGTCAGTAGTAGACCGGGCGGGGGGGCCCAGTACTTC.

The chain uses TRBV4-1 and TRBJ2-3, with D possibly TRBD2 on 5 matching bases. The V gene's germline CDR1 is MGHRA and CDR2 YSYEKL. There are 15 residues in the CDR3. Trimming shortened V by 1 base and J by 6 bases, and 14 bases separated the two germline ends. The CDR3 loop is CASSQVLLPGDTQYF. The CDR3 DNA reads as TGCGCCAGCAGCCAAGTACTACTGCCGGGGGATACGCAGTATTTT.

V and J are TRBV14 and TRBJ2-7; maybe TRBD1 (6 bases). This CDR3 has 15 amino acids. Trimming took off 1 base at V and 5 bases at J, with 15 bases between the two ends. The germline gives CDR1 SGHDN, CDR2 FVKESK. The CDR3, as DNA: TGTGCCAGCAGCCAAGGAGGAAGGGGGTTCAACGAGCAGTACTTC. Its protein is CASSQGGRGFNEQYF.

The rearrangement joins TRBV27 to TRBJ2-5; TRBD2 matches 8 bases. Germline trimming cut 2 bases from V and 0 bases from J; bases unmatched to any gene: 8. The CDR3 runs 17 residues. Germline CDR1 reads MNHEY; CDR2 reads SMNVEV (reference sequence). The CDR3 sequence: CASSLGLLAGYQETQYF. As DNA, the CDR3 is TGTGCCAGCAGTTTAGGGTTATTAGCGGGGTACCAAGAGACCCAGTACTTC.

V usage is TRBV9 and J usage is TRBJ2-5; D might be TRBD2 (6 bases). There are 15 residues in the CDR3. Trimming took 2 bases from V and 0 from J, leaving 11 bases between them. Germline CDR1 is SGDLS and CDR2 is YYNGEE. The CDR3 DNA sequence: TGTGCCAGCAGCGTTGACCGGGGGTACCAAGAGACCCAGTACTTC. Protein product: CASSVDRGYQETQYF.

This clone was seen a few times. The gene calls are TRBV28 and TRBJ2-6; perhaps TRBD1 as D (5 bases). The germline gives CDR1 MDHEN, CDR2 SYDVKM. The germline V and J ends were trimmed by 5 bases and 2 bases, with 13 bases remaining between them. This CDR3 has 16 amino acids. The CDR3 DNA follows: TGTGCCAGCAGTCTTGATAAGGGGACTGGGGCCAACGTCCTGACTTTC. Its translation: CASSLDKGTGANVLTF.

This clone turned up a few times. The chain uses TRBV4-1 and TRBJ1-2, with D maybe TRBD1 (5 bases). The ends were cut back, 5 bases at V and 4 bases at J, with 17 bases in the middle. This CDR3 contains 15 residues. Germline V gene sequence: CDR1 MGHRA, CDR2 YSYEKL. CDR3 region: CASSLQQGGFYGYTF. The CDR3 region has the DNA TGCGCCAGCAGCTTGCAGCAGGGAGGGTTCTATGGCTACACCTTC.

CDR3: CASSVGLAGHEQYF. The CDR3, as DNA: TGTGCCAGCAGCGTAGGACTAGCGGGCCACGAGCAGTACTTC. The chain couples TRBV9 to TRBJ2-7; 10 bases match TRBD2. The CDR3 totals 14 residues. Germline values: CDR1 SGDLS, CDR2 YYNGEE. The junction had 2 bases not matched to a gene; V was cut back by 0 bases and J by 5 bases.

The rearrangement uses TRBV28 and TRBJ1-2; D is unclear. V lost 7 bases and J 6 bases, leaving 12 bases between the germline ends. Germline V gene data show CDR1 as MDHEN and CDR2 as SYDVKM. The CDR3 has 12 amino acids. CDR3 bases: TGTGCCAGCAATTTGGGCCCACATGGCTACACCTTC. Residues: CASNLGPHGYTF.